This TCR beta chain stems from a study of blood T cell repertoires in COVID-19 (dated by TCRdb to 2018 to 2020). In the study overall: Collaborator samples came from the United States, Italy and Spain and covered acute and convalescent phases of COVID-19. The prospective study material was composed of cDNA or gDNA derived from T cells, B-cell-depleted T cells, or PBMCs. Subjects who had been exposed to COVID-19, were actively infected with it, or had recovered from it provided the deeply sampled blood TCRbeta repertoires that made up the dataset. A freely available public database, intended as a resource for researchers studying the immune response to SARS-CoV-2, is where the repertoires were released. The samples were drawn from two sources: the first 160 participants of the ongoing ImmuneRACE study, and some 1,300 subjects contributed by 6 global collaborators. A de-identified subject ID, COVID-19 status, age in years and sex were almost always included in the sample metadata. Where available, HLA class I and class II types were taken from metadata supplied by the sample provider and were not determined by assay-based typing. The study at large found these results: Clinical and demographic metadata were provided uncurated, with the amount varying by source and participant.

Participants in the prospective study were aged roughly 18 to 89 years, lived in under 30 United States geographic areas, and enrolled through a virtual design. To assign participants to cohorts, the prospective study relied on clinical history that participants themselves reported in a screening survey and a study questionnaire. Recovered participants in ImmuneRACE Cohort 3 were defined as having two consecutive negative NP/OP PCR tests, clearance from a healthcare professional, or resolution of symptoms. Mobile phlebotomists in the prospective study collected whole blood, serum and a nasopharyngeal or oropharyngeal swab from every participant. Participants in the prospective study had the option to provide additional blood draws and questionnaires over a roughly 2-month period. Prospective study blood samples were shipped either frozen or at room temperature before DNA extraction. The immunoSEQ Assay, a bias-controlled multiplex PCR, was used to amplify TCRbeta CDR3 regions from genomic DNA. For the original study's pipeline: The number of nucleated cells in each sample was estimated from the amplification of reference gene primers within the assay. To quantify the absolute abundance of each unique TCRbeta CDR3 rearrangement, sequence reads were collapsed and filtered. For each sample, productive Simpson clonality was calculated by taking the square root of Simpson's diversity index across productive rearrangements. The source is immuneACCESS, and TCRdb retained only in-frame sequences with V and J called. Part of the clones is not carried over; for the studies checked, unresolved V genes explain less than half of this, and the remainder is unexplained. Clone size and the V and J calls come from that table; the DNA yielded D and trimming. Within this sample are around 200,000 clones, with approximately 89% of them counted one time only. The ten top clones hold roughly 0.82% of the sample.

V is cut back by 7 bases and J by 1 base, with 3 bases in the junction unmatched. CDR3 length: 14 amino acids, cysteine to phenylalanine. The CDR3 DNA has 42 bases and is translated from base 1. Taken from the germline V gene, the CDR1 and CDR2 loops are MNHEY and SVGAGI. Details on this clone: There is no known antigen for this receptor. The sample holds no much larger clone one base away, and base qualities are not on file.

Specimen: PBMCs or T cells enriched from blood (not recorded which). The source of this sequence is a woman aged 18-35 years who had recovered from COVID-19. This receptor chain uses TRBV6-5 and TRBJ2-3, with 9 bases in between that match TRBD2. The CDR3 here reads CASILAGGTDTQYF. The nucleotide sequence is TGTGCCAGCATCTTAGCGGGAGGCACAGATACGCAGTATTTT.